These 14 T cell receptor beta chains were sequenced from one sample in a study of shared clonotypes between healthy human individuals. TCRdb's table, derived via immunoSEQ multiplex PCR, lists solely in-frame clones and lacks some. The table includes 300,000 to 400,000 clones, around 87% detected once. What was sequenced was memory CD8+ T cells sorted from blood. Sample subset: CD45RO+ cells pooled with CCR7-negative TemRA cells. The receptor set was obtained from a man younger than 35 in good health.

This clone was seen a single time. The chain couples TRBV6-5 to TRBJ2-2; D ambiguous. Germline lookup yields CDR1 MNHEY and CDR2 SVGAGI. The CDR3 length is 14 residues. Trimming cost V 0 bases and J 6 bases, with 8 bases left between them. The CDR3 reads CASSYSMSAGELFF. CDR3 bases: TGTGCCAGCAGTTACTCGATGTCGGCCGGGGAGCTGTTTTTT.

This chain uses TRBV7-3 with TRBJ2-7; 11 bases fit TRBD2. Germline values: CDR1 SGHTA, CDR2 FQGTGA. The CDR3 is 16 residues long. Trimming removed 6 bases from V and 4 bases from J; junction bases left unmatched: 11. The CDR3 spells CASSDSSSGGKYEQYF. For the CDR3, the DNA is TGTGCCAGCAGTGACTCGTCTAGCGGGGGGAAGTACGAGCAGTACTTC.

V is TRBV28 and J is TRBJ1-6; no clear D. CDR1 is MDHEN, CDR2 SYDVKM, per germline. Trimming took off 4 bases at V and 5 bases at J, with 9 bases between the two ends. The CDR3 extends over 14 amino acids. This CDR3 reads CASSSGLHNSPLHF. CDR3 nucleotide sequence: TGTGCCAGCAGTTCCGGGTTACATAATTCACCCCTCCACTTT.

The genes are TRBV28 and TRBJ2-7; the D gene is possibly TRBD2 (6 bases). Germline V lookup: CDR1 MDHEN, CDR2 SYDVKM. The CDR3 sequence is 13 residues long. V lost 7 bases, J lost 0 bases, and 10 bases lay in between. CDR3 bases: TGTGCCAGCACCTCGACTAGCTCCTACGAGCAGTACTTC. It codes for CASTSTSSYEQYF. Supplemented by reference TRBV28 and TRBJ2-7, the full variable domain reads DVKVTQSSRYLVKRTGEKVFLECVQDMDHENMFWYRQDPGLGLRLIYFSYDVKMKEKGDIPEGYSVSREKKERFSLILESASTNQTSMYLCASTSTSSYEQYFGPGTRLTVT.

The chain is built from TRBV7-9 and TRBJ2-7, with D perhaps matching TRBD1 (7 bases). Trimming pared 4 bases from V and 2 bases from J, leaving 18 bases between. The germline gives CDR1 SEHNR, CDR2 FQNEAQ (reference sequence). This CDR3 has 16 amino acids. CDR3 sequence reads: CASSSEGAGVPYEQYF. For the CDR3, the DNA is TGTGCCAGCAGCTCGGAGGGGGCAGGGGTCCCCTACGAGCAGTACTTC.

V is TRBV5-1 and J is TRBJ1-3; D gene unclear. CDR3 length equals 16 residues. CDR1 is SGHRS, CDR2 YFSETQ, per germline. V lost 1 base, J lost 0 bases, and 11 bases lay in between. CDR3 residues: CASSLTGYSSGNTIYF. DNA of the CDR3: TGCGCCAGCAGCTTGACGGGTTATAGCTCTGGAAACACCATATATTTT.

The chain links TRBV4-1 to TRBJ2-7, with D hard to call. CDR3 length equals 15 residues. Trimming pared 0 bases from V and 3 bases from J, leaving 12 bases between. The germline CDR1 and CDR2 sequences are MGHRA and YSYEKL. CDR3 coding DNA: TGCGCCAGCAGCCAAGATCGAGACTGGGTCTACGAGCAGTACTTC. This gives the protein CASSQDRDWVYEQYF.

This sequence joins TRBV5-4 and TRBJ2-7; unclear D gene. Trimming took off 2 bases at V and 3 bases at J, with 6 bases between the two ends. The CDR3 runs to 12 residues. The V gene's germline CDR1 is SGHNT and CDR2 YYREEE (reference sequence). The CDR3 sequence is CASSFNGYEQYF. As DNA, the CDR3 is TGTGCCAGCAGCTTTAATGGCTACGAGCAGTACTTC.

This clone is medium-sized (0.01 to 0.1%) within its sample. The V and J genes are TRBV5-1 and TRBJ2-7; the D gene is possibly TRBD2 (6 bases). Per germline, CDR1 SGHRS and CDR2 YFSETQ. The V end lost 1 base, the J end lost 0 bases, and 20 bases lay between the germline ends. The CDR3 totals 18 residues. CDR3 nucleotides: TGCGCCAGCAGCTTGTTCTCCACCGACGGGGGAGCCTCCTACGAGCAGTACTTC. Translated, it gives CASSLFSTDGGASYEQYF.

This chain joins TRBV5-6 and TRBJ1-1; D is unclear. The ends were cut back, 2 bases at V and 0 bases at J, with 8 bases in the middle. Germline loops: CDR1 SGHDT, CDR2 YYEEEE. CDR3 length: 14 residues. For the CDR3, the DNA is TGTGCCAGCAGCTTCGGCAGGATGAACACTGAAGCTTTCTTT. This codes for CASSFGRMNTEAFF.

DNA of the CDR3: TGTGCCAGCAGCGTTGGACGGTTAAATTCGAACACTGAAGCTTTCTTT. It codes for CASSVGRLNSNTEAFF. V and J are TRBV13 and TRBJ1-1, with unresolved D. The ends were cut back, 5 bases at V and 1 base at J, with 17 bases in the middle. This CDR3 comprises 16 residues. From germline, CDR1 is PRHDT and CDR2 FYEKMQ (reference sequence).

The V and J genes are TRBV2 and TRBJ2-7, with D possibly TRBD2 on 6 matching bases. CDR1 SNHLY and CDR2 FYNNEI come from the germline V gene. The ends were cut back, 0 bases at V and 3 bases at J, with 12 bases in the middle. The CDR3 is made up of 15 amino acids. The CDR3 DNA reads as TGTGCCAGCAGTGAAGCGAACTTGGAGGGCTACGAGCAGTACTTC. Its protein is CASSEANLEGYEQYF.

This chain connects TRBV7-9 to TRBJ2-6, with a possible D match to TRBD1 (6 bases). CDR1 SEHNR and CDR2 FQNEAQ come from the germline V gene (reference sequence). The length of the CDR3 is 17 residues. V lost 4 bases to trimming and J lost 0 bases, with 13 bases between them. Here the CDR3 DNA reads TGTGCCAGCAGCTACGGGACACCGAGCTCTGGGGCCAACGTCCTGACTTTC. Residues: CASSYGTPSSGANVLTF. Drawing the rest from reference TRBV7-9 and TRBJ2-6, the complete variable domain is DTGVSQNPRHKITKRGQNVTFRCDPISEHNRLYWYRQTLGQGPEFLTYFQNEAQLEKSRLLSDRFSAERPKGSFSTLEIQRTEQGDSAMYLCASSYGTPSSGANVLTFGAGSRLTVL.

About this clone itself: Other DNA sequences in the same sample also yield this CDR3. The V call is TRBV7-6, the J call TRBJ2-1; D is unclear. This CDR3 has 16 amino acids. Germline-derived CDR1 and CDR2 are SGHVS and FNYEAQ. V lost 5 bases and J 1 base, leaving 15 bases between the germline ends. This CDR3 is CASSPSVGSSYNEQFF. The CDR3 DNA is TGTGCCAGCAGCCCGTCAGTGGGGTCGTCCTACAATGAGCAGTTCTTC.